The rows below give T cell receptor beta chains drawn from one sample of a study of chemoradiotherapy in HPV16-positive cancers. Measured with immunoSEQ multiplex PCR; TCRdb has only the in-frame clones, and not every one. This sample has around 11,000 clones; 65% to 70% occur once, and the top ten carry roughly 15%. This sample was gathered from a patient who underwent chemoradiotherapy. Receptors originate from a human donor with HPV-associated anogenital cancer. CDR3s include the opening cysteine and the closing phenylalanine or tryptophan. The D gene is left open where the match is weak. Clone sizes are given selectively: once, few, many, or a class where the clone is expanded.

V gene	clone size	J gene	D gene	CDR3 protein	CDR3 DNA
TRBV9	-	TRBJ2-2	-	CASQRGNTGELFF	TGTGCCAGCCAAAGGGGGAACACCGGGGAGCTGTTTTTT
TRBV28	-	TRBJ2-7	-	CASSSQGSSYEQYF	TGTGCCAGCAGCTCCCAGGGGAGCTCCTACGAGCAGTACTTC
TRBV2	-	TRBJ2-7	-	CASSRTSYEQYF	TGTGCCAGCAGTCGAACCTCCTACGAGCAGTACTTC
TRBV30	-	TRBJ1-5	TRBD1	CAWRGQGWSQPQHF	TGTGCCTGGAGAGGACAGGGTTGGAGCCAGCCCCAGCATTTT
TRBV29-1	-	TRBJ1-1	-	CSVKKGLGTEAFF	TGCAGCGTTAAGAAGGGATTGGGCACTGAAGCTTTCTTT
TRBV4-1	-	TRBJ2-7	TRBD1	CASSPGGGTGVTYEQYF	TGCGCCAGCAGCCCAGGGGGCGGGACAGGGGTAACCTACGAGCAGTACTTC
TRBV15	once	TRBJ1-4	-	CATSPRRSSEKLFF	TGTGCCACCTCCCCACGACGCTCGAGTGAAAAACTGTTTTTT
TRBV4-3	-	TRBJ2-1	TRBD2	CASSQAGGGDYNEQFF	TGCGCCAGCAGCCAAGCTGGCGGGGGGGACTACAATGAGCAGTTCTTC
TRBV13	-	TRBJ2-5	TRBD2	CASRSLAGPKTQYF	TGTGCCAGCAGAAGCCTAGCGGGGCCAAAGACCCAGTACTTC
TRBV5-4	-	TRBJ1-2	TRBD1	CASSRDSNYGYTF	TGTGCCAGCAGCCGGGACAGTAACTATGGCTACACCTTC
TRBV5-1	-	TRBJ1-1	-	CASSSGLIGTEAFF	TGCGCCAGCAGCTCGGGTCTTATTGGCACTGAAGCTTTCTTT
TRBV10-3	-	TRBJ2-1	-	CAISELGPSPNEQFF	TGTGCCATCAGTGAATTGGGACCCAGCCCCAATGAGCAGTTCTTC
TRBV27	-	TRBJ2-7	TRBD2	CASSYGAGENSYEQYF	TGTGCCAGCAGTTATGGAGCGGGGGAAAACTCCTACGAGCAGTACTTC
TRBV28	-	TRBJ1-2	TRBD1	CASSGGGTGASLGGYTF	TGTGCCAGCAGTGGGGGCGGGACAGGGGCATCCCTAGGGGGCTACACCTTC
TRBV5-1	-	TRBJ2-7	TRBD1	CASSAGTGGGEQYF	TGCGCCAGCAGCGCAGGGACAGGGGGGGGCGAGCAGTACTTC
TRBV2	-	TRBJ1-5	TRBD1	CASSPGQGSQPQHF	TGTGCCAGCAGCCCGGGACAGGGGAGTCAGCCCCAGCATTTT
TRBV7-9	-	TRBJ1-4	-	CASSSQERDNEKLFF	TGTGCCAGCAGCTCCCAAGAGAGGGATAATGAAAAACTGTTTTTT
TRBV29-1	-	TRBJ1-1	-	CSVEWQLNTEAFF	TGCAGCGTTGAATGGCAGCTTAACACTGAAGCTTTCTTT
TRBV28	once	TRBJ1-5	TRBD1	CASSQQGAIQPQHF	TGTGCCAGCAGCCAACAGGGGGCTATTCAGCCCCAGCATTTT
TRBV7-9	-	TRBJ2-7	TRBD1	CASSHRDRASEQYF	TGTGCCAGCAGCCACAGGGACAGGGCCTCCGAGCAGTACTTC
TRBV11-2	-	TRBJ1-1	-	CASSLGSWGGSTEAFF	TGTGCCAGCAGCTTAGGATCGTGGGGGGGGAGTACTGAAGCTTTCTTT
TRBV7-2	few	TRBJ1-1	-	CASSLGGGEAFF	TGTGCCAGCAGTCTAGGAGGTGGAGAAGCTTTCTTT
TRBV27	few	TRBJ1-2	-	CASSLSEGRNGYTF	TGTGCCAGCAGTTTATCCGAGGGGCGTAACGGCTACACCTTC
TRBV2	-	TRBJ2-1	TRBD1	CATEQGFMRNEQFF	TGTGCCACCGAACAGGGGTTTATGAGGAATGAGCAGTTCTTC
TRBV5-4	-	TRBJ1-2	-	CASSFGRGRNYGYTF	TGTGCCAGCAGCTTCGGACGGGGGAGGAACTATGGCTACACCTTC
TRBV19	-	TRBJ1-2	-	CASRDSPTANYGYTF	TGTGCCAGTAGAGACAGTCCCACGGCTAACTATGGCTACACCTTC
TRBV30	-	TRBJ1-1	-	CAWTRSFGNTEAFF	TGTGCCTGGACGAGGAGCTTCGGGAACACTGAAGCTTTCTTT
TRBV11-2	-	TRBJ2-5	-	CASSLDGETQYF	TGTGCCAGCAGCTTAGATGGAGAGACCCAGTACTTC
TRBV6-1	few	TRBJ2-7	TRBD1	CASRGTGPDEQYF	TGTGCCAGCAGGGGGACAGGGCCAGACGAGCAGTACTTC
TRBV7-2	-	TRBJ2-3	-	CASSLGSLDTQYF	TGTGCCAGCAGCTTAGGGTCCTTGGATACGCAGTATTTT
TRBV27	-	TRBJ2-7	TRBD1	CASTPTGVKHEQYF	TGTGCCAGCACTCCGACAGGGGTTAAGCACGAGCAGTACTTC
TRBV25-1	-	TRBJ2-7	-	CASTWGGEQYF	TGTGCCAGCACCTGGGGAGGCGAGCAGTACTTC
TRBV5-4	few	TRBJ2-1	-	CASSFPGGPNEQFF	TGTGCCAGCAGCTTCCCGGGGGGCCCTAATGAGCAGTTCTTC
TRBV6-6	-	TRBJ1-1	TRBD1	CASSSNPGTGSAFF	TGTGCCAGCAGTTCCAATCCCGGGACAGGGAGTGCTTTCTTT
TRBV6-5	-	TRBJ1-1	-	CASSYGGARAEAFF	TGTGCCAGCAGTTACGGGGGGGCGCGGGCTGAAGCTTTCTTT
TRBV6-5	few	TRBJ2-2	-	CASSSGLDGGELFF	TGTGCCAGCAGTTCGGGACTGGACGGAGGGGAGCTGTTTTTT
TRBV5-6	few	TRBJ1-2	-	CASSLDLNGYTF	TGTGCCAGCAGCTTGGACCTGAACGGCTACACCTTC
TRBV9	-	TRBJ2-7	TRBD1	CASSVGFGDRATQYF	TGTGCCAGCAGCGTAGGGTTCGGGGACAGGGCAACGCAGTACTTC
TRBV19	-	TRBJ1-5	TRBD1	CASSIDVRGRGNQPQHF	TGTGCCAGTAGTATAGATGTCAGGGGGCGAGGCAATCAGCCCCAGCATTTT
TRBV6-5	-	TRBJ2-3	-	CASLSTDTQYF	TGTGCCAGCCTCAGCACAGATACGCAGTATTTT
TRBV10-3	-	TRBJ1-2	-	CAISRSAEGTVGGYTF	TGTGCCATCAGTCGCAGCGCGGAGGGGACGGTAGGGGGCTACACCTTC
TRBV29-1	-	TRBJ2-1	TRBD1	CSVTTPGQGGYEQFF	TGCAGCGTTACCACTCCGGGACAGGGAGGTTATGAGCAGTTCTTC
TRBV7-6	few	TRBJ1-1	-	CASSLGGLRGNTEAFF	TGTGCCAGCAGCTTAGGGGGGTTGAGGGGGAACACTGAAGCTTTCTTT